The entry below gives a single TCR beta chain sequence along with its context. The data belong to a study of blood T cell repertoires in COVID-19. Cohorts were assigned according to the clinical history that participants reported. Repertoires were generated with immunoSEQ multiplex PCR, while TCRdb's copy carries only in-frame clones and drops some. The sample lists roughly 160,000 clones; 70% to 85% were seen once. CDR3 length: 15 residues. CDR1 is SNHLY, CDR2 FYNNEI, per germline. The V and J ends lost 6 bases and 2 bases, in that order; junction bases with no gene match: 8. Source material: PBMCs or T cells enriched from blood (not recorded which). The clonotype was recovered from a man aged 50-60 years who had recovered from COVID-19. V is TRBV2 and J is TRBJ1-2, with TRBD1 matching over 8 bases. The CDR3 reads CASRRPDRVNYGYTF. CDR3 nucleotide sequence: TGTGCCAGCAGACGCCCGGACAGGGTAAACTATGGCTACACCTTC.